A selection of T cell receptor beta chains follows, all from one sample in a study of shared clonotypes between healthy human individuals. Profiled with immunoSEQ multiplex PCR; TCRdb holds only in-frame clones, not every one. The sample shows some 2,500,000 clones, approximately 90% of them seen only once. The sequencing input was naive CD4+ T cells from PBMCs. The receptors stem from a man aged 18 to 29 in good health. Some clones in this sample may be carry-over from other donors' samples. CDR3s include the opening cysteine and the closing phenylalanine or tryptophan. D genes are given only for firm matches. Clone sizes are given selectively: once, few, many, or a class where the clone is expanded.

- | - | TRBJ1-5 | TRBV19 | CASSASRGNQPQHF | TGTGCCAGTAGTGCTTCCAGGGGTAATCAGCCCCAGCATTTT
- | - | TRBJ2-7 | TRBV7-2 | CASSRDSSYEQYF | TGTGCCAGCAGCCGTGACAGCTCCTACGAGCAGTACTTC
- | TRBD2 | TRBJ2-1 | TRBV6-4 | CARTGTSTYNEQFF | TGTGCCAGGACAGGGACTAGCACTTACAATGAGCAGTTCTTC
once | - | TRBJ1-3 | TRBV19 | CASSIVDAISSGNTIYF | TGTGCCAGTAGTATAGTAGACGCGATCAGCTCTGGAAACACCATATATTTT
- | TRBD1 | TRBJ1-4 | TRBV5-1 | CASSPGQGGNEKLFF | TGCGCCAGCAGCCCAGGACAGGGGGGGAATGAAAAACTGTTTTTT
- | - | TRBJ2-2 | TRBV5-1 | CASSSHRDGELFF | TGCGCCAGCAGCTCGCACAGGGACGGGGAGCTGTTTTTT
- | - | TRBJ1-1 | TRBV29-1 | CSVTGGLDTEAFF | TGCAGCGTCACGGGCGGGCTTGACACTGAAGCTTTCTTT
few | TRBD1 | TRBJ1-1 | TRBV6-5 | CASSWDREVTEAFF | TGTGCCAGCAGTTGGGACAGGGAGGTAACTGAAGCTTTCTTT
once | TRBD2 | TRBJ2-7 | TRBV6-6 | CASSLAGYAYEQYF | TGTGCCAGCAGTCTAGCGGGATACGCCTACGAGCAGTACTTC
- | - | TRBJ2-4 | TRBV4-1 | CASSHIPQNIQYF | TGCGCCAGCAGCCATATACCACAAAACATTCAGTACTTC
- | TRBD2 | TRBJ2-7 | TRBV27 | CASRRLAGDKQYF | TGTGCCAGCCGTCGACTAGCGGGAGATAAGCAGTACTTC
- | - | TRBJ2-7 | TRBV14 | CASSPRRGASYEQYF | TGTGCCAGCAGCCCCCGCAGGGGGGCCTCCTACGAGCAGTACTTC
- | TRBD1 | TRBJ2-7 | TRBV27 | CASTRRTGAYEQYF | TGTGCCAGCACTAGACGGACAGGGGCCTACGAGCAGTACTTC
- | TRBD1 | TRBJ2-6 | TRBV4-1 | CASSQDEKGALRSGANVLTF | TGCGCCAGCAGCCAAGATGAGAAGGGGGCGCTGCGGTCTGGGGCCAACGTCCTGACTTTC
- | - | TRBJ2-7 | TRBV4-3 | CASSQDRARAYEQYF | TGCGCCAGCAGCCAAGATCGGGCCAGGGCGTACGAGCAGTACTTC
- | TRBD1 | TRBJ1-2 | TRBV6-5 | CASRETGGYGYTF | TGTGCCAGCAGGGAAACAGGGGGCTATGGCTACACCTTC
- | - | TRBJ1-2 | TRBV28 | CASSRPHRNYGYTF | TGTGCCAGCAGTCGTCCCCACAGGAACTATGGCTACACCTTC
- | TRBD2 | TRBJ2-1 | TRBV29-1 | CSVEGIAGGGGGINEQFF | TGCAGCGTTGAAGGTATAGCGGGAGGAGGGGGTGGAATCAATGAGCAGTTCTTC
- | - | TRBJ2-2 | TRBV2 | CASRPGGSPYTGELFF | TGTGCCAGCAGGCCAGGCGGCAGCCCCTACACCGGGGAGCTGTTTTTT
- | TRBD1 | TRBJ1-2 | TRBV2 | CASRATGQGIYGYTF | TGTGCCAGCAGGGCCACGGGACAGGGAATTTATGGCTACACCTTC
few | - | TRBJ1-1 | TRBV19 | CASSQGTEAFF | TGTGCCAGTAGTCAGGGGACTGAAGCTTTCTTT
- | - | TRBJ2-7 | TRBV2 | CASSESTVGLEQYF | TGTGCCAGCAGTGAATCGACAGTAGGACTCGAGCAGTACTTC
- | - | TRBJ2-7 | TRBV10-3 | CAISDLAPLRGFKSYEQYF | TGTGCCATCAGTGATCTTGCCCCCTTGCGCGGGTTTAAGTCCTACGAGCAGTACTTC
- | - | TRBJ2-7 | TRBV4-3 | CASSYGYGSAFYEQYF | TGCGCCAGCAGCTACGGATACGGGAGTGCTTTCTACGAGCAGTACTTC